Presented here are 11 T cell receptor beta chains from one specimen sequenced in a study of lymphopenia after photon versus proton radiotherapy. Assay used: immunoSEQ multiplex PCR; TCRdb lists only in-frame clones, some missing. The sample lists 55,000 to 85,000 clones; approximately 90% were seen once. The starting material was peripheral blood, obtained from a patient treated with photon-based radiotherapy. These receptors all come from a woman aged 35 to 49 with cholangiocarcinoma.

This chain connects TRBV6-5 to TRBJ1-1; D is ambiguous. Germline CDR1 reads MNHEY; CDR2 reads SVGAGI. V was shortened by 4 bases and J by 1 base, with 10 bases between the two germline ends. The CDR3 extends over 14 amino acids. The CDR3 DNA reads TGTGCCAGCAGTTTCGCCTCAGGGAACACTGAAGCTTTCTTT. Translation: CASSFASGNTEAFF.

This chain links TRBV27 with TRBJ2-1, with a tentative D call TRBD2 (6 bases). The CDR3 has 15 amino acids. The V gene lost 3 bases and the J gene lost 2 bases, with 11 bases spanning the gap. Germline V lookup: CDR1 MNHEY, CDR2 SMNVEV (reference sequence). CDR3 loop: CASSFFSGAYNEQFF. CDR3 sequence (DNA): TGTGCCAGCAGTTTTTTTAGCGGAGCCTACAATGAGCAGTTCTTC.

The chain joins TRBV30 to TRBJ1-6; tentative D call: TRBD1 (6 bases). CDR1 is GTSNPN, CDR2 SVGIG, per germline (reference sequence). Between the trimmed V and J ends, which lost 0 bases and 7 bases, there was a span of 13 bases. This CDR3 region has 15 residues. The CDR3 DNA is TGTGCCTGGAGTGTAGGGGGGTTTGGAAATTCACCCCTCCACTTT. Residues: CAWSVGGFGNSPLHF.

The chain employs TRBV29-1 and TRBJ1-1; D gene uncertain. Trimming removed 2 bases from V and 7 bases from J, with 11 bases in between. CDR3 length: 12 residues. The V gene's germline CDR1 is SQVTM and CDR2 ANQGSEA. The CDR3 is CSVEWGQYEAFF. The DNA of the CDR3 is TGCAGCGTTGAATGGGGTCAATATGAAGCTTTCTTT.

Regarding this clone: Other DNA sequences from this sample encode an identical CDR3 as well. The chain couples TRBV7-6 to TRBJ1-1; no reliable D call. The germline V gene encodes CDR1 SGHVS and CDR2 FNYEAQ. The V and J ends lost 5 bases and 1 base respectively, with 8 bases between them. The CDR3 extends over 13 amino acids. CDR3 protein: CASSPGGNTEAFF. CDR3 sequence (DNA): TGTGCCAGCAGCCCGGGAGGGAACACTGAAGCTTTCTTT.

The V gene is TRBV27, the J gene TRBJ1-2, with 7 positions matching TRBD1. The germline V gene has CDR1 MNHEY and CDR2 SMNVEV (reference sequence). The CDR3 spans 13 residues. Trimming at V came to 6 bases and at J to 5 bases, leaving 6 bases not matched to a gene. CDR3 nucleotide sequence: TGTGCCAGCAGAGACAGGGTTGGGTATGGCTACACCTTC. Amino acid sequence: CASRDRVGYGYTF.

The chain links TRBV9 to TRBJ1-4; D is possibly TRBD1 (5 bases). V lost 4 bases, J lost 0 bases, and 10 bases lay in between. The V gene's germline CDR1 is SGDLS and CDR2 YYNGEE. The CDR3 consists of 15 residues. The CDR3 sequence is CASSPTTATNEKLFF. Here the CDR3 DNA reads TGTGCCAGCAGCCCGACGACAGCAACTAATGAAAAACTGTTTTTT. Full variable domain (rest looked up from reference TRBV9 and TRBJ1-4): DSGVTQTPKHLITATGQRVTLRCSPRSGDLSVYWYQQSLDQGLQFLIQYYNGEERAKGNILERFSAQQFPDLHSELNLSSLELGDSALYFCASSPTTATNEKLFFGSGTQLSVL.

The chain employs TRBV11-3 and TRBJ2-1; unclear D gene. CDR3 length: 13 residues. The germline gives CDR1 SGHNT, CDR2 YENEEA. V was pared by 5 bases and J by 4 bases, with 9 bases between. The CDR3 DNA is TGTGCCAGCAGCCGGGCATATTACAATGAGCAGTTCTTC. Amino acid sequence: CASSRAYYNEQFF. The full variable domain, completed using reference TRBV11-3 and TRBJ2-1, is EAGVVQSPRYKIIEKKQPVAFWCNPISGHNTLYWYLQNLGQGPELLIRYENEEAVDDSQLPKDRFSAERLKGVDSTLKIQPAELGDSAVYLCASSRAYYNEQFFGPGTRLTVL.

The chain is built from TRBV10-2 and TRBJ1-1, with 8 bases aligning to TRBD1. V lost 1 base, J lost 8 bases, and 3 bases stayed unmatched. Per germline, CDR1 WSHSY and CDR2 SAAADI. This CDR3 has 13 amino acids. The CDR3 protein is CASSEFQGAEAFF. The CDR3 region has the DNA TGCGCCAGCAGTGAGTTTCAGGGGGCCGAAGCTTTCTTT.

The V gene is TRBV6-1, the J gene TRBJ2-4; D gene uncertain. Germline CDR1 and CDR2: MNHNS and SASEGT. The V end was cut by 6 bases, the J end by 0 bases, with 9 bases between. The CDR3 is 14 amino acids. The CDR3 nucleotides are TGTGCCAGCAGATTCCAGATAGCCAAAAACATTCAGTACTTC. Translated: CASRFQIAKNIQYF.

This chain joins TRBV5-5 and TRBJ1-1, with TRBD1 matching over 8 bases. V lost 0 bases and J lost 7; bases outside the gene matches: 8. Germline lookup yields CDR1 SGHKS and CDR2 YYEKEE (reference sequence). The CDR3 has 15 amino acids. CDR3 bases: TGTGCCAGCAGCTTGGGGCTGGGGGGGACAGGTGAAGCTTTCTTT. This sequence encodes CASSLGLGGTGEAFF.